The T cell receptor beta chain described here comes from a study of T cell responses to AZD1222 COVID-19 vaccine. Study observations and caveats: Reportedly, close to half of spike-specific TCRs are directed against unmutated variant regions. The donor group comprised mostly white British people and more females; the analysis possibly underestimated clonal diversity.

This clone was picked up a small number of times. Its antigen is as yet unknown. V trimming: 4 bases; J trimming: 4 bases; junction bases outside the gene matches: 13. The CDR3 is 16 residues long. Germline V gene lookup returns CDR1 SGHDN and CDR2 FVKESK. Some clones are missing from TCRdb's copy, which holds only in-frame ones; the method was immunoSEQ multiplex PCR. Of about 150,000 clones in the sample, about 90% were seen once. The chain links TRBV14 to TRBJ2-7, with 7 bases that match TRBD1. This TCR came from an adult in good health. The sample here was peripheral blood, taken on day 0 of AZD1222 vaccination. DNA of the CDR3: TGTGCCAGCAGCCTAGACGACAGGGAATTTTTTTACGAGCAGTACTTC. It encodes CASSLDDREFFYEQYF.